The clone carrying this T cell receptor (beta chain) has ten or more counts. What it binds is not known. Building the TCR beta libraries relied on iRepertoire HTBI primers, and CDR3 regions underwent Arm-PCR. TCRdb itself ran the multiplex PCR reads through MiXCR, one entry per CDR3 protein. The table includes fewer than 400,000 distinct CDR3 sequences, approximately 20% detected once. This specimen belongs to a study of regulatory T cells in long-lasting Graves disease. Study-wide background: Graves' patients with a new diagnosis had received antithyroid drugs under 3 months. The study, taken as a whole, reports: Reduced TCR diversity was observed in persistent Graves' patients versus newly diagnosed patients.

Sample time point: newly diagnosed GD, antithyroid drugs for less than 3 months. TCR sequences were obtained from RNA taken from PBMCs. Peripheral blood, at about 8.9 milliliters, went into EDTA tubes. V dropped 2 bases and J dropped 4 bases, with 9 bases sitting between them. Germline CDR1 reads MGHRA; CDR2 reads YSYEKL. The CDR3 runs to 15 residues. The gene calls are TRBV4-1 and TRBJ2-6; no clear D gene. Source: peripheral blood mononuclear cells (PBMCs), taken at new diagnosis, from a patient treated with antithyroid drugs. This receptor was identified in a female donor with Graves disease. CDR3 DNA sequence: TGCGCCAGCAGCCAACGACCCCTCGGGGCCAACGTCCTGACTTTC. Translating gives CASSQRPLGANVLTF.